This T cell receptor (beta chain) originates from a study of blood T cell repertoires in COVID-19. Across the whole study: The origin of the acute and convalescent COVID-19 samples was the United States, Italy and Spain.

Authors' data handling: Cell counts per sample came from amplifying reference gene primers. Assay used: immunoSEQ multiplex PCR; TCRdb lists only in-frame clones, some missing. From that table come the V and J calls and clone size; the DNA was used to work out D and trimming. The sample holds 200,000 to 300,000 clones; approximately 86% are singletons and the top ten take about 3.3%. Individuals aged about 18 to 90 years were recruited from about two dozen US areas. Assignments of participants to cohorts depended upon their own reported clinical history. J gave up 0 bases and V 5 bases, and 10 bases lay outside the gene matches. Germline V lookup: CDR1 SGHTA, CDR2 FQGTGA. The CDR3 runs to 19 residues.

Material: PBMCs or T cells enriched from blood (not recorded which). V usage is TRBV7-3 and J usage is TRBJ2-1, with TRBD2 matching over 13 bases. This clonotype originated in a woman in her thirties or forties with acute COVID-19. The DNA of the CDR3 is TGTGCCAGCAGCCCGGTAGGGACTAGCGGGAAGTCCTCCTACAATGAGCAGTTCTTC. Protein product: CASSPVGTSGKSSYNEQFF.